The 6 T cell receptor beta chains below were found in one sample sequenced in a study of blood T cell repertoires in COVID-19. This table comes from immunoSEQ multiplex PCR, and its TCRdb copy is limited to in-frame clones, with some not included. Of 150,000 to 200,000 clones listed, approximately 79% are singletons. The sequencing input was peripheral blood. These receptors originate from a woman aged 40 to 55 with COVID-19, enrolled during active disease.

V gene TRBV29-1 combines with J gene TRBJ2-5, with D possibly TRBD2 on 6 matching bases. Trimming stripped 1 base from V and 5 bases from J, with 8 bases between. Germline V CDR1 and CDR2: SQVTM, ANQGSEA. The CDR3 consists of 12 residues. CDR3 sequence: CSVEGAGETQYF. As DNA, the CDR3 is TGCAGCGTTGAAGGGGCGGGGGAGACCCAGTACTTC.

The chain couples TRBV14 to TRBJ2-1; perhaps TRBD2 as D (5 bases). The V end was cut by 4 bases, the J end by 3 bases, with 16 bases between. The CDR3 length is 16 residues. CDR1 SGHDN and CDR2 FVKESK come from the germline V gene. Here the CDR3 reads CASSPTRDSLYNEQFF. The CDR3 region has the DNA TGTGCCAGCAGCCCGACCCGGGATTCTCTCTACAATGAGCAGTTCTTC.

The chain joins TRBV24-1 to TRBJ1-2, with D possibly matching TRBD1 (5 bases). Between the trimmed V and J ends, which lost 7 bases and 7 bases, there was a span of 9 bases. The CDR3 loop spans 11 amino acids. The germline V gene has CDR1 KGHDR and CDR2 SFDVKD. The CDR3 loop is CATRGQGGYTF. CDR3 DNA: TGTGCCACCAGAGGCCAGGGTGGCTACACCTTC.

CDR3 loop: CASSPLPTPGTGFHQPQHF. DNA of the CDR3: TGTGCCAGTAGTCCACTGCCCACCCCCGGGACAGGGTTTCATCAGCCCCAGCATTTT. The rearrangement uses TRBV19 and TRBJ1-5; 9 bases agree with TRBD1. Germline CDR1 LNHDA, CDR2 SQIVND (reference sequence). Trimming removed 5 bases from V and 5 bases from J; junction bases left unmatched: 19. CDR3 size: 19 residues.

The V call is TRBV14, the J call TRBJ2-5, with TRBD2 matching over 12 bases. The trim removed 2 bases at V and 5 bases at J, leaving 6 bases unmatched. The CDR3 has 16 residues. Germline V lookup: CDR1 SGHDN, CDR2 FVKESK. The CDR3 DNA is TGTGCCAGCAGCCAACTTCTAGCGGGAGGGCGGGAGACCCAGTACTTC. It yields the protein CASSQLLAGGRETQYF.

V usage is TRBV7-6 and J usage is TRBJ2-3, with 10 bases fitting TRBD2. The CDR3 runs to 16 residues. The ends lost 3 bases at V and 3 bases at J; junction bases unmatched: 6. Germline V gives CDR1 SGHVS, CDR2 FNYEAQ. CDR3 sequence (DNA): TGTGCCAGCAGCTTCCTAAGCGGGGGGGGTACAGATACGCAGTATTTT. Translation gives CASSFLSGGGTDTQYF.